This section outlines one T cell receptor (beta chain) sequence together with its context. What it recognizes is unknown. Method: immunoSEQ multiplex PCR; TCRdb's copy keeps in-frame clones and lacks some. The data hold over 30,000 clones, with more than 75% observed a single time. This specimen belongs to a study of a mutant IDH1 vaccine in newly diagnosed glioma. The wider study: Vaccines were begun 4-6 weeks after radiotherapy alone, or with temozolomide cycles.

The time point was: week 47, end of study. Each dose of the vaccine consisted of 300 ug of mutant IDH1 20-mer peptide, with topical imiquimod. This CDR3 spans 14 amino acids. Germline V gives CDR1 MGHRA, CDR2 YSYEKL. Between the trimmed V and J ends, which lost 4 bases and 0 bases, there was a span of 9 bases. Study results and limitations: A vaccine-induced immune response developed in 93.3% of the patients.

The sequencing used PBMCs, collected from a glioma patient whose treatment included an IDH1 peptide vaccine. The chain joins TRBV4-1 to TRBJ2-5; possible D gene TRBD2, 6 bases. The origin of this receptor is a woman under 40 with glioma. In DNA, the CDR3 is TGCGCCAGCAGCCGCCGGACTAACCAAGAGACCCAGTACTTC. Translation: CASSRRTNQETQYF.